What follows describes a single T cell receptor beta chain. What it binds is unknown. These data originate in a study of response to subunit inactivated influenza vaccine. Whole-study results and caveats: The authors suggested that few new T cells are recruited per seasonal influenza vaccination.

TCRdb used MiXCR to reprocess the RT-PCR reads, holding one entry per CDR3 protein. The data contain more than 700,000 distinct CDR3 sequences, 21% of them singletons. This clonotype was sampled from a man in his forties or fifties who received an inactivated influenza vaccine. The sample consisted of PBMCs from blood, taken about 5 days after vaccination.

The CDR3 loop reads CASSSGALYNEQFF. CDR3 in DNA: TGTGCCAGCAGTTCGGGGGCCCTATACAATGAGCAGTTCTTC. This chain uses TRBV12-3 or TRBV12-4 with TRBJ2-1, with D possibly being TRBD1 or TRBD2 (6 bases each). CDR3 length: 14 residues. Deletions cut 4 bases from V and 4 bases from J, with 11 bases between.